This T cell receptor beta chain originates from a study of T cell repertoires in cytomegalovirus infection. Across the study: HLA-C-restricted CMV epitopes, recently identified, and well-studied HLA-B-restricted ones were used by the study.

The CDR3 totals 13 residues. The V end lost 3 bases, the J end lost 4 bases, and 11 bases lay between the germline ends. CDR1 is SGHDT and CDR2 is YYEEEE in the germline V gene. Using its own MiXCR run on the reads, TCRdb lists one record per CDR3 protein. The sample contains approximately 990,000 distinct CDR3 sequences, around 31% of which appear only once. Overall study findings and caveats: Predominance within the ex vivo response was attributable to HLA-C-restricted CMV-specific TCR beta clonotypes. The cumulative frequency of public TCR beta families distinguished individuals who carried CMV together with the relevant HLA.

Note on this clonotype: Its antigen is as yet unknown.

This chain connects TRBV5-6 to TRBJ2-7; D ambiguous. The sample consisted of cultured CD8+ T cells from PBMCs, taken from culture after CMV antigen stimulation. This TCR came from a human donor in good health (CMV status not recorded). Some clones in this sample may be carry-over from other donors' samples. CDR3 loop: CASSSARQYEQYV. CDR3 sequence (DNA): TGTGCCAGCAGCTCGGCCAGGCAATACGAGCAGTACGTC.